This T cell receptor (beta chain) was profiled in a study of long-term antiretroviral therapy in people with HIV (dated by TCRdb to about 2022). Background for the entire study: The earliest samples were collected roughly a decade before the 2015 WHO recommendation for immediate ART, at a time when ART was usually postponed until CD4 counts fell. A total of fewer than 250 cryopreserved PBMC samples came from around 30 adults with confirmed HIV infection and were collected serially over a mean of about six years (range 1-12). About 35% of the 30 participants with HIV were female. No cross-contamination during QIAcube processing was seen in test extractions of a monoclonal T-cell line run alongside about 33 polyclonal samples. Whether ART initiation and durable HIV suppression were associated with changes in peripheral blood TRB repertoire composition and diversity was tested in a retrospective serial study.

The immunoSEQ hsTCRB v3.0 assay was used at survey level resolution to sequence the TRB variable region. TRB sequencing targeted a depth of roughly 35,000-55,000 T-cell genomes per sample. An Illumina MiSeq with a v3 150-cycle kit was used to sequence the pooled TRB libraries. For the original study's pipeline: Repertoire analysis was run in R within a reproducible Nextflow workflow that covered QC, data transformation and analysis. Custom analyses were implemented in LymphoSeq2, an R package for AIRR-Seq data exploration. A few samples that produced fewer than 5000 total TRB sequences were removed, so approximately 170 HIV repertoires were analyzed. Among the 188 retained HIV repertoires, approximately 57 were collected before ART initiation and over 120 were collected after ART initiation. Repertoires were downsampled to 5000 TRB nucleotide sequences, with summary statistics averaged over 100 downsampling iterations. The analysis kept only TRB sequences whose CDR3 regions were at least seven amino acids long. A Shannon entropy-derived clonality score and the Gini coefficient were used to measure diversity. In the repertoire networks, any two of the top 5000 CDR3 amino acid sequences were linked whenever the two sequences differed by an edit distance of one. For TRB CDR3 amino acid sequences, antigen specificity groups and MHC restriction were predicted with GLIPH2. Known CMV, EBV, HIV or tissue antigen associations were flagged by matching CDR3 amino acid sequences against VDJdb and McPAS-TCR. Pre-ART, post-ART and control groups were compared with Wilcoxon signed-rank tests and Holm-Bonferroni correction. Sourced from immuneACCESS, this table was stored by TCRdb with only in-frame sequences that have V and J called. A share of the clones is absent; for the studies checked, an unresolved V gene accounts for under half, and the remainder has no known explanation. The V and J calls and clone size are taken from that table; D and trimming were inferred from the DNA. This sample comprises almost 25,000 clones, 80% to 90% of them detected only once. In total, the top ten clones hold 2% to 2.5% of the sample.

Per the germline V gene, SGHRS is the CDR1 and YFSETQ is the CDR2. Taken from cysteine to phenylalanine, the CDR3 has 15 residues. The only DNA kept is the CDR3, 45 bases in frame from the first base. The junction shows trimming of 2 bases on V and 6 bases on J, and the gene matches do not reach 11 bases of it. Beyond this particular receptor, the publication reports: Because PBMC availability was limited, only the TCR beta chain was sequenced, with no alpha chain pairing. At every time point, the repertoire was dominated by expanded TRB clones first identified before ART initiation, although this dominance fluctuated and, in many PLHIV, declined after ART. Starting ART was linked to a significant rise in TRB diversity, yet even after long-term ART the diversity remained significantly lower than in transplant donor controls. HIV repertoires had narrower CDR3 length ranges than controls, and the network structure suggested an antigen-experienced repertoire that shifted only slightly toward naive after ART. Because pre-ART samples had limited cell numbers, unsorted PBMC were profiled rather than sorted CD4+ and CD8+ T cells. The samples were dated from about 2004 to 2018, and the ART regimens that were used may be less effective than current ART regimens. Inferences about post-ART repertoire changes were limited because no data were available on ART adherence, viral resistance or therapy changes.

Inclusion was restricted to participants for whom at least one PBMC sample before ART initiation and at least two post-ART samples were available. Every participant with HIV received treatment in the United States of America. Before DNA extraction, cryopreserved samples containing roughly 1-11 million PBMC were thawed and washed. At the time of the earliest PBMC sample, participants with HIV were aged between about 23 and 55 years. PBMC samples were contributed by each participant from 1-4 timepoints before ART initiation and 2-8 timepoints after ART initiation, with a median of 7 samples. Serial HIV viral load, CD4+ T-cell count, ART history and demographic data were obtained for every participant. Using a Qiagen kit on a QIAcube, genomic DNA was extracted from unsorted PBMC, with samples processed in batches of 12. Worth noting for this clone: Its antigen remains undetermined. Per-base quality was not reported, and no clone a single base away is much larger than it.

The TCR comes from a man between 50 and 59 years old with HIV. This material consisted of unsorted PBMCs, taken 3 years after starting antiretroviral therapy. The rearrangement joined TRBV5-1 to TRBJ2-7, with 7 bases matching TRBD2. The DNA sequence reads TGCGCCAGCAGCTTAGGATTGGCGGGAGTGTTCGAGCAGTACTTC. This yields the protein CASSLGLAGVFEQYF.